The 14 T cell receptor beta chains below all came from one sample that was sequenced in a study of radiotherapy plus CTLA-4 blockade in lung cancer. Clones were read by immunoSEQ multiplex PCR, and TCRdb kept only the in-frame ones, dropping some. The table lists tens of thousands of clones, roughly four fifths of them singletons. This sample comprised peripheral blood, obtained from a patient treated with radiotherapy plus ipilimumab. The receptors come from a human donor with non-small cell lung cancer who had a complete response to radiotherapy plus ipilimumab.

This clone was found once. DNA of the CDR3: TGTGCCAGCAGTTACTCGACTAGCGGGACGGTAAACGAGCAGTACTTC. It translates to CASSYSTSGTVNEQYF. The J gene is TRBJ2-7, the V gene TRBV6-5; 11 bases are shared with TRBD2. The CDR3 sequence is 16 residues long. Germline CDR1 reads MNHEY; CDR2 reads SVGAGI. V dropped 0 bases and J dropped 5; count of bases not matched to a gene: 6.

This clone showed up just a few times. The chain carries TRBV5-8 and TRBJ1-1, with 7 nucleotides matching TRBD1. The germline CDR1 and CDR2 sequences are SGHTS and YDEGEE. This CDR3 has 17 amino acids. After removal of 4 bases from V and 2 bases from J, the junction contained 14 bases not matched to a gene. CDR3 in amino acids: CASSRRTGGYGNTEAFF. The CDR3 region has the DNA TGTGCCAGCAGCCGAAGGACAGGAGGTTACGGAAACACTGAAGCTTTCTTT.

There are a few counts of this clone. The chain employs TRBV30 and TRBJ1-2, with D perhaps matching TRBD1 (5 bases). V shed 8 bases and J shed 2 bases, with 15 bases lying between them. Germline V gene sequence: CDR1 GTSNPN, CDR2 SVGIG (reference sequence). CDR3 length equals 13 residues. CDR3 region: CARLTEWNYGYTF. Written as DNA, the CDR3 is TGTGCCCGACTGACAGAATGGAACTATGGCTACACCTTC.

The V gene is TRBV10-2, the J gene TRBJ2-1, with 8 bases identical to TRBD2. The CDR3 is made up of 17 amino acids. J lost 1 base, V lost 0 bases, and 5 bases had no gene match. Germline V gives CDR1 WSHSY, CDR2 SAAADI. The DNA for the CDR3 is TGCGCCAGCAGTGAGTCAAGGACTAGCCGGTCCTACAATGAGCAGTTCTTC. Its translation is CASSESRTSRSYNEQFF.

The chain carries TRBV7-2 and TRBJ1-5; D call uncertain. The length of the CDR3 is 15 residues. Germline V CDR1 and CDR2: SGHTA, FQGNSA. V was cut by 6 bases and J by 1 base, with 13 bases left in between. CDR3 DNA sequence: TGTGCCAGCAGTTCAGGTAGACGAAGCAATCAGCCCCAGCATTTT. Translating gives CASSSGRRSNQPQHF.

V usage is TRBV19 and J usage is TRBJ2-7; 8 bases fit TRBD1. The CDR3 contains 14 residues. Germline loops: CDR1 LNHDA, CDR2 SQIVND (reference sequence). The V segment lost 3 bases and the J segment 4 bases; nucleotides outside the gene matches: 5. For the CDR3, the DNA is TGTGCCAGTAGTATCGCCAGGGGGCAATACGAGCAGTACTTC. This translates into CASSIARGQYEQYF.

This sequence joins TRBV6-5 and TRBJ1-2; 9 bases map to TRBD1. This CDR3 is built from 16 residues. The V and J ends lost 0 bases and 1 base, in that order; junction bases with no gene match: 3. Per germline, CDR1 MNHEY and CDR2 SVGAGI. The CDR3 protein is CASSYSWTGVNYGYTF. The CDR3 DNA reads TGTGCCAGCAGTTACTCCTGGACAGGGGTTAACTATGGCTACACCTTC.

This rearrangement joins TRBV2 to TRBJ2-1; 8 bases are a match to TRBD2. Trimming at V came to 6 bases and at J to 7 bases, leaving 5 bases not matched to a gene. Germline-derived CDR1 and CDR2 are SNHLY and FYNNEI. The CDR3 is made up of 13 amino acids. The CDR3 here is CASRGRGANEQFF. The CDR3 coding sequence is TGTGCCAGCAGAGGGCGGGGGGCGAATGAGCAGTTCTTC.

The V and J genes are TRBV23-1 and TRBJ1-4; D is perhaps TRBD1 (5 bases). TRBV23-1 is treated as an ORF (open reading frame) with a function not yet certain. This CDR3 region has 15 residues. V shed 3 bases and J shed 0 bases, with 8 bases lying between them. The CDR3 bases are TGCGCCAGCAGTCATTCAGGGTCAACTAATGAAAAACTGTTTTTT. Translated, it gives CASSHSGSTNEKLFF.

The CDR3 DNA follows: TGTGCCAGCAGCTGGGGCGGGGGGGGTTTCGAGCAGTACTTC. This codes for CASSWGGGGFEQYF. The chain links TRBV27 to TRBJ2-7, with 9 bases matching TRBD2. In germline, CDR1 is MNHEY, CDR2 SMNVEV (reference sequence). The CDR3 runs 14 residues. V dropped 6 bases and J dropped 6; count of bases not matched to a gene: 9.

This clone was seen only once. This chain uses TRBV29-1 with TRBJ1-2; 7 bases map to TRBD1. This CDR3 comprises 13 residues. V lost 5 bases and J lost 5; bases outside the gene matches: 8. CDR1 and CDR2 from the germline V gene are SQVTM and ANQGSEA. This CDR3 is CSVQGQDIYGYTF. The CDR3 DNA follows: TGCAGCGTTCAAGGACAGGATATTTATGGCTACACCTTC.

This chain uses TRBV4-3 with TRBJ1-6, with D perhaps TRBD1 (6 bases). Per the germline V gene, CDR1 is LGHNA and CDR2 is YSLEER. The CDR3 contains 13 residues. The V end lost 8 bases, the J end lost 3 bases, and 8 bases lay between the germline ends. This chain's CDR3 is CASGQNYNSPLHF. CDR3 bases: TGCGCCAGCGGACAGAACTATAATTCACCCCTCCACTTT.

This clone has just one count. The CDR3 is CASSSGLASEQFF. The DNA of the CDR3 is TGTGCCAGCAGTTCCGGACTAGCGAGCGAGCAGTTCTTC. The chain links TRBV27 to TRBJ2-1; TRBD2 aligns across 9 bases. V dropped 4 bases and J dropped 10; count of bases not matched to a gene: 5. Germline CDR1 reads MNHEY; CDR2 reads SMNVEV (reference sequence). The CDR3 runs 13 residues.

This clone came up once. The chain links TRBV2 to TRBJ2-1; weak D call: TRBD2 (6 bases). The CDR3 has 16 residues. Germline loops: CDR1 SNHLY, CDR2 FYNNEI. Trimming took off 7 bases at V and 6 bases at J, with 22 bases between the two ends. The CDR3: CASTNPSPEGGNEQFF. The CDR3 DNA reads TGTGCCAGCACTAATCCTTCACCCGAGGGAGGCAATGAGCAGTTCTTC.